This TCR beta chain was retrieved from a study of blood T cell repertoires in COVID-19. Study information: Some COVID-19 samples were acute and others convalescent; all came from the United States, Italy and Spain. From T cells, B-cell-depleted T cells, or PBMCs came the material, which was cDNA or gDNA.

Original data processing: Amplified reference gene primers provided the basis for estimating nucleated cell counts. TCRdb keeps only in-frame clones here, not all; method: immunoSEQ multiplex PCR. V and J calls and clone size are copied from that table; D and trimming were computed from the DNA. The sample lists 200,000 to 250,000 clones, roughly 80% seen once, with about 5.1% in the top ten. This clonotype was obtained from a woman aged 60-75 years who had recovered from COVID-19. The sequenced sample consisted of peripheral blood.

In nucleotides, the CDR3 is TGTGCCAGTAGTATGGACAGTACCCGAACGATCTATGGCTACACCTTC. Protein product: CASSMDSTRTIYGYTF. This chain joins TRBV19 and TRBJ1-2, with a possible D match to TRBD1 (6 bases). CDR3 size: 16 residues. The germline V gene encodes CDR1 LNHDA and CDR2 SQIVND (reference sequence). V lost 3 bases and J 4 bases, leaving 18 bases between the germline ends.